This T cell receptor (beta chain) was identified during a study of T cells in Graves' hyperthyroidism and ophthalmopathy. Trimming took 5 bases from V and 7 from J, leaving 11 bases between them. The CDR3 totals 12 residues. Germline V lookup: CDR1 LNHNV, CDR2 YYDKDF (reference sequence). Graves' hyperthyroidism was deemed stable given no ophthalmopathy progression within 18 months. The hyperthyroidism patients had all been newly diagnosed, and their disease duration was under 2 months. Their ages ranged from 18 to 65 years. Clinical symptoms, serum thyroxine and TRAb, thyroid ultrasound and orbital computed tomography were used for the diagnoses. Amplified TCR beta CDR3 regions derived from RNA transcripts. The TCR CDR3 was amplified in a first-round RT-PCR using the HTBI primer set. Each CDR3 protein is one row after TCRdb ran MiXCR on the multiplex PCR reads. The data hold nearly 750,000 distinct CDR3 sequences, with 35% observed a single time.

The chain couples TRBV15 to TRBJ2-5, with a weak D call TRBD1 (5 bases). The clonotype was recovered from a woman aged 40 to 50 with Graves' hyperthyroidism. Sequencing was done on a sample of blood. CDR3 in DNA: TGTGCCACCAGCGGGGATAGGGGGACCCAGTACTTC. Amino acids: CATSGDRGTQYF.